Shown below are 9 T cell receptor beta chains from a single sample sequenced in a study of T-cell reconstitution after alpha-beta-depleted transplantation in children. A library of TCRbeta sequences, prepared with unique molecular identifiers, was generated. One entry per CDR3 protein results from TCRdb running MiXCR on the PCR reads. The profile shows some 80,000 distinct CDR3 sequences, about a sixth of them singletons. Source: PBMCs, mostly from graft donor cells, taken 360 days after TCRalphabeta/CD19-depleted stem cell transplant. Receptors were obtained from a male patient aged 2 to 10 who had a stem cell transplant for acute lymphoblastic leukemia, so the T cells may come from the graft donor.

The J gene is TRBJ1-5, the V gene TRBV5-1; the D gene is possibly TRBD1 (5 bases). There are 15 residues in the CDR3. Trimming took 1 base from V and 0 from J, leaving 8 bases between them. Germline V gene sequence: CDR1 SGHRS, CDR2 YFSETQ. The chain's CDR3 is CASSLWGGSNQPQHF. The CDR3 nucleotides read TGCGCCAGCAGCTTGTGGGGGGGTAGCAATCAGCCCCAGCATTTT.

This clonotype has only a few counts. This chain connects TRBV20-1 to TRBJ2-3, with 7 bases identical to TRBD2. Germline values: CDR1 DFQATT, CDR2 SNEGSKA (reference sequence). The trim removed 1 base at V and 5 bases at J, leaving 3 bases unmatched. The CDR3 spans 13 residues. The CDR3 sequence is CSARGGLQDTQYF. The CDR3 nucleotides are TGCAGTGCTAGAGGGGGACTACAAGATACGCAGTATTTT.

The CDR3 sequence is CASSYRLAGSYEQFF. CDR3 nucleotide sequence: TGTGCCAGCAGTTACCGTTTAGCGGGGAGCTATGAGCAGTTCTTC. This sequence joins TRBV6-2 or TRBV6-3 and TRBJ2-1; 8 positions match TRBD2. Germline CDR1 is MNHEY and CDR2 is SVGEGT. J was trimmed by 8 bases and V by 2 bases; bases with no gene match: 8. The CDR3 spans 15 residues.

The rearrangement links TRBV4-1 to TRBJ2-1, with 12 bases identical to TRBD2. Germline lookup yields CDR1 MGHRA and CDR2 YSYEKL. The CDR3 contains 21 residues. J lost 4 bases, V lost 4 bases, and 20 bases had no gene match. CDR3 bases: TGCGCCAGCAGCCGCCCCCCGAGACTAGCGGGAGTTCACGTGCGGTACAATGAGCAGTTCTTC. This translates into CASSRPPRLAGVHVRYNEQFF.

The chain links TRBV6-1 to TRBJ2-5; D is ambiguous. CDR3 size: 14 residues. From germline, CDR1 is MNHNS and CDR2 SASEGT. The ends were cut back, 1 base at V and 0 bases at J, with 6 bases in the middle. CDR3 amino acids: CASSEGRYQETQYF. CDR3 nucleotide sequence: TGTGCCAGCAGTGAAGGGCGGTACCAAGAGACCCAGTACTTC.

The chain recombines TRBV20-1 with TRBJ2-3; a weak D match, TRBD2 (6 bases). Germline V gene lookup returns CDR1 DFQATT and CDR2 SNEGSKA (reference sequence). The V end lost 0 bases, the J end lost 2 bases, and 12 bases lay between the germline ends. This CDR3 has 15 residues. This CDR3 reads CSARDRRDFTDTQYF. Here the CDR3 DNA reads TGCAGTGCTAGAGATCGGCGGGATTTCACAGATACGCAGTATTTT.

This clonotype was seen a few times. This rearrangement joins TRBV21-1 to TRBJ1-5. TRBV21-1 is labeled a pseudogene. The CDR3 has 15 amino acids. The chain's CDR3 is CASSKERAGFQPQHF. CDR3 nucleotide sequence: TGTGCCAGCAGCAAAGAGAGGGCAGGGTTTCAGCCCCAGCATTTT.

This clonotype was seen a few times. V gene TRBV10-3 combines with J gene TRBJ2-7, with 10 bases fitting TRBD2. V dropped 2 bases and J dropped 7; count of bases not matched to a gene: 11. The CDR3 loop spans 16 amino acids. The germline V gene has CDR1 ENHRY and CDR2 SYGVKD. CDR3 loop: CAISEGRSGRAWEQYF. CDR3 nucleotides: TGTGCCATCAGTGAGGGTAGGAGCGGGAGGGCTTGGGAGCAGTACTTC.

In this sample, this clonotype turned up many times. This chain uses TRBV11-2 with TRBJ1-2; tentative D call: TRBD1 (5 bases). Germline V gene data show CDR1 as SGHAT and CDR2 as FQNNGV. V dropped 0 bases and J dropped 8 bases, with 13 bases sitting between them. CDR3 length: 14 amino acids. CDR3 DNA sequence: TGTGCCAGCAGCTTAGACCGTGGACGGGGCGGCTACACCTTC. Protein: CASSLDRGRGGYTF.